Listed below are T cell receptor beta chains from one sample, sequenced in a study of PD-L1 blockade in urothelial cancer. Profiling relied on immunoSEQ multiplex PCR, and the TCRdb table lists in-frame clones only, not all of them. This sample has approximately 71,000 clones, with 70% to 90% found just once. The sample in question was PBMCs, obtained around atezolizumab (anti-PD-L1) treatment. The receptor source for this set is a man aged 60 to 75 with urothelial cancer. CDR3s leave out the opening cysteine and the closing phenylalanine or tryptophan. Each record gives: CDR3 length, J gene, V gene, D gene, CDR3 protein. D genes are given only for firm matches.

16,TRBJ2-1,TRBV14,TRBD2,ASSQDIYASGINNEQF
12,TRBJ1-4,TRBV6-1,TRBD1,ASSDGTANEKLF
15,TRBJ1-5,TRBV4-1,TRBD1,ASSQDPGQGASQPQH
14,TRBJ2-3,TRBV4-1,.,ASSQARGANTDTQY
13,TRBJ1-4,TRBV13,.,ASSLKITTNEKLF
14,TRBJ2-3,TRBV29-1,TRBD2,SVDPGLAATRGTQY
12,TRBJ1-1,TRBV7-8,.,ASSPQGRNTEAF
18,TRBJ2-3,TRBV9,TRBD2,ASSVAGGLASGRGGDTQY
12,TRBJ1-5,TRBV19,.,ASSIMIGDQPQH
12,TRBJ2-7,TRBV9,TRBD1,ASSVGTGEYEQY
11,TRBJ2-7,TRBV28,TRBD2,ASRTSGPYEQY
12,TRBJ2-3,TRBV10-2,.,ASRGPASTDTQY
11,TRBJ1-3,TRBV7-3,.,ASSEGDGNTIY
12,TRBJ2-7,TRBV7-2,.,ASSPGGAWYEQY
13,TRBJ2-3,TRBV7-9,.,ASSSDPGHKDTQY
13,TRBJ1-2,TRBV19,.,ASSMAGSAPNGYT
12,TRBJ2-7,TRBV27,.,ASSSSDSTYEQY
13,TRBJ1-2,TRBV7-9,.,ASSLNAGSGYGYT
13,TRBJ1-1,TRBV6-5,.,ASSISQTGNTEAF
13,TRBJ1-1,TRBV30,TRBD1,AWSTWTGRNTEAF
10,TRBJ2-1,TRBV29-1,.,SVGAGNNEQF
15,TRBJ1-1,TRBV4-1,TRBD1,ASSQYSTGERGTEAF
13,TRBJ2-1,TRBV2,.,ASSGVTVSYNEQF
12,TRBJ1-6,TRBV19,TRBD1,ASGTGTGNSPLH
14,TRBJ2-3,TRBV29-1,TRBD2,SVKAASGTYTDTQY
10,TRBJ1-1,TRBV5-6,.,ASSSSRTEAF
13,TRBJ2-5,TRBV7-9,.,ASSLRGGSGETQY
12,TRBJ2-3,TRBV5-4,.,ASSQTQGGDTQY
15,TRBJ1-5,TRBV4-3,TRBD1,ASSLGQGGVQSQPQH
12,TRBJ1-1,TRBV18,.,ASSSSSGNTEAF
12,TRBJ1-3,TRBV6-5,TRBD1,ASRTGASGNTIY
12,TRBJ1-4,TRBV11-2,.,ASSLDHTQEKLF
13,TRBJ1-2,TRBV6-5,.,ASRTEAAPNYGYT
11,TRBJ2-7,TRBV27,.,ASSTSSYYEQY
12,TRBJ1-2,TRBV27,TRBD1,ASRRDRALYGYT
11,TRBJ1-2,TRBV28,TRBD1,ASSPDRVNGYT
14,TRBJ1-3,TRBV7-9,.,ASSPRRGVSGNTIY
13,TRBJ1-1,TRBV4-3,.,ASSQEGRVNTEAF
14,TRBJ2-7,TRBV29-1,TRBD1,SVELQGASVPYEQY
13,TRBJ2-3,TRBV4-3,TRBD2,ASSQLGLAGDTQY
13,TRBJ2-1,TRBV6-5,TRBD1,ASSYSRQGEREQF
13,TRBJ1-2,TRBV28,.,ASSFVFGTGIKNT
11,TRBJ2-3,TRBV28,.,ASLTRLTDTQY
14,TRBJ2-2,TRBV5-1,TRBD1,ASSWGTGKNTGELF
12,TRBJ2-1,TRBV13,TRBD2,ASSRLARPNEQF
13,TRBJ1-1,TRBV5-1,.,ASSSNPTGNTEAF
12,TRBJ2-1,TRBV15,TRBD1,ATSKGTGDNEQF
13,TRBJ2-7,TRBV11-2,TRBD1,ASRSAGTGNYEQY
13,TRBJ2-5,TRBV7-6,TRBD2,ASSVGTSDQETQY
11,TRBJ1-1,TRBV27,.,ASSTGLNTEAF
13,TRBJ2-7,TRBV28,TRBD1,ASRGTGTGAFEQY
11,TRBJ1-2,TRBV7-2,.,ASSLDPLGGYT
12,TRBJ2-7,TRBV28,.,ASSSGPSSYEQY